The sequence of this T cell receptor beta chain was determined in a study of OX40 agonist ivuxolimab in advanced cancers. Background on the study: The patients received agonistic anti-OX40 (CD134) antibody ivuxolimab.

Whole-study results and caveats: CD8+ T cells (on average) carried more expanded clones than CD4+ T cells. Not determined was the antigen specificity of the expanded peripheral T cells. Circulating CD4+ and CD8+ T cells showed clonal expansion by week 6 at 0.1 to 3.0 mg/kg.

Concerning this clone itself: Its antigen is undetermined.

There are 15 residues in the CDR3. CDR1 MDHEN and CDR2 SYDVKM come from the germline V gene. The germline V and J ends were trimmed by 6 bases and 2 bases, with 13 bases remaining between them. Generated by immunoSEQ multiplex PCR, the TCRdb table keeps only in-frame clones and is missing some. Of about 110,000 clones in the sample, approximately 90% are singletons; the top ten hold about 0.3%. The receptor's source is an adult with an advanced solid tumor such as melanoma, head and neck, liver or kidney cancer. The chain has TRBV28 and TRBJ2-2; the D is unclear. The sequenced sample was CD4+ or CD8+ T cells sorted from blood, obtained in a trial of the OX40 agonist ivuxolimab. CDR3 protein: CASRAHLPNTGELFF. CDR3 DNA sequence: TGTGCCAGCAGGGCACACCTTCCAAACACCGGGGAGCTGTTTTTT.